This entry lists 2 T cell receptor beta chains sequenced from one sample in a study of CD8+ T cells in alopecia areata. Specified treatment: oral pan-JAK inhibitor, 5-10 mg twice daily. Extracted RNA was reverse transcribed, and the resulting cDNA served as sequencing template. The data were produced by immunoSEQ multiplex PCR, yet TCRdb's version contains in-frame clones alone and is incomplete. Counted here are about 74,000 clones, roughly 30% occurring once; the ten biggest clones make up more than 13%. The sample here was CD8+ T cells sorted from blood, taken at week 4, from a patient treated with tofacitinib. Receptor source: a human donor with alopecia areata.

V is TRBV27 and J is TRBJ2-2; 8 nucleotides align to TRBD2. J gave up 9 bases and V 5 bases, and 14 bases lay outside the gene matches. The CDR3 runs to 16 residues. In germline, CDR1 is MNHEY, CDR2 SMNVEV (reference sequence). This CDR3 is CASSLKSDGRAWELFF. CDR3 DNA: TGTGCCAGCAGTCTAAAAAGCGACGGGAGGGCTTGGGAGCTGTTTTTT.

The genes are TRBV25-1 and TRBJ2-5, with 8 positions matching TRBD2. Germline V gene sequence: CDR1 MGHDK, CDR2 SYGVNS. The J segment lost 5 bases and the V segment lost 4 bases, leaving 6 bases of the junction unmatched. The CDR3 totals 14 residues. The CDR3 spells CASSGDSGTETQYF. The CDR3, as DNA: TGTGCCAGCAGTGGAGATAGCGGGACGGAGACCCAGTACTTC.